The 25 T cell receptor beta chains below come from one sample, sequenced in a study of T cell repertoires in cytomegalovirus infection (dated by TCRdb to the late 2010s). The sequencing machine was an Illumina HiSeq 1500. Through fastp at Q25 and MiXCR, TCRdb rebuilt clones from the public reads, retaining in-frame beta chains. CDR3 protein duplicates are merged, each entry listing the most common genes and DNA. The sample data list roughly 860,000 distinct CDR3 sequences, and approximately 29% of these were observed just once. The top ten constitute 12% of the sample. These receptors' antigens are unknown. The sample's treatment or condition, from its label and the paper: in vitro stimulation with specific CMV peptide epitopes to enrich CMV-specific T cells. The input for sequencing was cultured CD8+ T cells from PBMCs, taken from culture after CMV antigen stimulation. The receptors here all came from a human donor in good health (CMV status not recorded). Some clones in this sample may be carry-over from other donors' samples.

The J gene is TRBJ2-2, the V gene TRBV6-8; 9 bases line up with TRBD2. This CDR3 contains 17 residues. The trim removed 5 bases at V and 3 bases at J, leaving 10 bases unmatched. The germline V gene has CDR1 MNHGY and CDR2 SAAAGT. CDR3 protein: CASSTPLAGADTGELFF. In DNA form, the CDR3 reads TGTGCCAGCAGTACCCCTTTAGCGGGGGCAGACACCGGGGAGCTGTTTTTT.

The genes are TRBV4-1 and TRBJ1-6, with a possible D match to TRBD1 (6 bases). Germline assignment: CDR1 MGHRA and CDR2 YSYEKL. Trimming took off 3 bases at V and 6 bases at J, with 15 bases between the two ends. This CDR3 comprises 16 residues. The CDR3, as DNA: TGCGCCAGCAGCCAGAGCCCGCTAGGGGGTAATTCACCCCTCCACTTT. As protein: CASSQSPLGGNSPLHF.

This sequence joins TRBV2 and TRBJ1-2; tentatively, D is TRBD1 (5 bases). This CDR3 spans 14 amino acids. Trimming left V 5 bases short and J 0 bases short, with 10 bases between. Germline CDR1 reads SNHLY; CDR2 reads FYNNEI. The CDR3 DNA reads TGTGCCAGCAGTCACCCGGACACTAACTATGGCTACACCTTC. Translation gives CASSHPDTNYGYTF.

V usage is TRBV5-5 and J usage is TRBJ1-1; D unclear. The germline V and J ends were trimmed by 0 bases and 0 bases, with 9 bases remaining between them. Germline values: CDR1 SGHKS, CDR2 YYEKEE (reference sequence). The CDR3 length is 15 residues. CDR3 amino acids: CASSLGIFMNTEAFF. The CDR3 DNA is TGTGCCAGCAGCTTGGGGATATTCATGAACACTGAAGCTTTCTTT.

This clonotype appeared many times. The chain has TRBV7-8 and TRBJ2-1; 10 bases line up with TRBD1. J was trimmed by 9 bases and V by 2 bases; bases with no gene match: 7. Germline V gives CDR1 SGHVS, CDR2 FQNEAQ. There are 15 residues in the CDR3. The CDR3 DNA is TGTGCCAGCAGCTTACGCGGGGGACAGGGGAGTGAGCAGTTCTTC. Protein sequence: CASSLRGGQGSEQFF.

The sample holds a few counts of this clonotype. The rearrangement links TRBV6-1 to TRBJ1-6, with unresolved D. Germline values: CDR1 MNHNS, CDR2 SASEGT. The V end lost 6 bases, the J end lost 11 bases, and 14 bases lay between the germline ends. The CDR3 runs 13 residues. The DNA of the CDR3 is TGTGCCAGCAGCCCCCGAAGCTGGGCACCCCTCCACTTT. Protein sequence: CASSPRSWAPLHF.

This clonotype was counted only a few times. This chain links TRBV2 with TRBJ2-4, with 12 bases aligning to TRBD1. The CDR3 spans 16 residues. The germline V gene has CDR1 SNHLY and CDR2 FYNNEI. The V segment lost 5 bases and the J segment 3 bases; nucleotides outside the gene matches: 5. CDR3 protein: CASSHGTGGVKNIQYF. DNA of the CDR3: TGTGCCAGCAGTCACGGGACAGGGGGCGTCAAAAACATTCAGTACTTC.

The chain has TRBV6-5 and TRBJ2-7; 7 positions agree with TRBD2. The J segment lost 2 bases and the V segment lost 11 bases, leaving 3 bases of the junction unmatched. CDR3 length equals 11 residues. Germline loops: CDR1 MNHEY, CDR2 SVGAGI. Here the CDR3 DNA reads TGTGCCTCACGGGGGGCCTACGAGCAGTACTTC. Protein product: CASRGAYEQYF.

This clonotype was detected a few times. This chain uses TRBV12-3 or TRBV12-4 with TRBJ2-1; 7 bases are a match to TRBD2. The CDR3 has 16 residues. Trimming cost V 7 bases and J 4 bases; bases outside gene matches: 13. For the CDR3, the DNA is TGTGCCAGCACTAAATGGGGGGGTTTGCTTTACAATGAGCAGTTCTTC. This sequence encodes CASTKWGGLLYNEQFF.

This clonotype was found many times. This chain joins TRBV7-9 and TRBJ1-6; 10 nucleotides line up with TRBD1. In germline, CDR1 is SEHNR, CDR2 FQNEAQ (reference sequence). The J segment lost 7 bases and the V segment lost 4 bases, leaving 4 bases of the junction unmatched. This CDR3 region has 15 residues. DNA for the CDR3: TGTGCCAGCAGCTCTGGGACAGGGGTGAATTCACCCCTCCACTTT. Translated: CASSSGTGVNSPLHF.

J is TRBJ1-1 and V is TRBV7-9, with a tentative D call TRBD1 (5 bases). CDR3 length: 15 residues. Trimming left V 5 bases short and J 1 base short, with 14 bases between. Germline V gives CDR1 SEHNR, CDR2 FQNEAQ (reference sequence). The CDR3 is CASSQAGTANTEAFF. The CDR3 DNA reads TGTGCCAGCAGCCAAGCCGGGACTGCGAACACTGAAGCTTTCTTT.

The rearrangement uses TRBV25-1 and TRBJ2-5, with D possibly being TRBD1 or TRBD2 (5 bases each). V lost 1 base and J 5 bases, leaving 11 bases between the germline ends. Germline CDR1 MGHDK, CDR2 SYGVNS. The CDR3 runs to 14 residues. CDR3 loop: CASSEFTGAETQYF. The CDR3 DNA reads TGTGCCAGCAGTGAATTTACCGGGGCGGAGACCCAGTACTTC.

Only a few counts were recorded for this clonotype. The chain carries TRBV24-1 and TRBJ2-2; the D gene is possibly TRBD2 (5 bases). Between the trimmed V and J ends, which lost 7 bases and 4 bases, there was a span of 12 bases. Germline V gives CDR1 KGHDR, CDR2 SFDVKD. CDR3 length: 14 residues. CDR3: CATSPRTPTGELFF. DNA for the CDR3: TGTGCCACCAGCCCTCGGACTCCCACCGGGGAGCTGTTTTTT.

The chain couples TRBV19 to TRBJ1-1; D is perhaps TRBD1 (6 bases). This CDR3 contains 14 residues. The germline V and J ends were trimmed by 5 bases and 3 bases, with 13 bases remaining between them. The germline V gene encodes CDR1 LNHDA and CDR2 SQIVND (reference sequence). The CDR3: CASSPRGGDTEAFF. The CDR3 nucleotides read TGTGCCAGTAGTCCCCGTGGGGGCGACACTGAAGCTTTCTTT.

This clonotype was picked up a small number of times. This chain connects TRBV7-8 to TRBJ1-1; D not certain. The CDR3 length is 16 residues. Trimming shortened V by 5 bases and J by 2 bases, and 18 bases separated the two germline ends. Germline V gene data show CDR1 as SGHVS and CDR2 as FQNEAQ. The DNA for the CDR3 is TGTGCCAGCAGCCCCTACCGCCGGGCAGCCAACACTGAAGCTTTCTTT. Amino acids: CASSPYRRAANTEAFF.

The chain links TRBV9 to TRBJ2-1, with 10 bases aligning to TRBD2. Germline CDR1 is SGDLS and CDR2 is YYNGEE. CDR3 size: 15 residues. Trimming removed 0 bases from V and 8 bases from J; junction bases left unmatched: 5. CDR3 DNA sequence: TGTGCCAGCAGCGTAGGTAGCGGGGGGCCCCATGAGCAGTTCTTC. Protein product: CASSVGSGGPHEQFF.

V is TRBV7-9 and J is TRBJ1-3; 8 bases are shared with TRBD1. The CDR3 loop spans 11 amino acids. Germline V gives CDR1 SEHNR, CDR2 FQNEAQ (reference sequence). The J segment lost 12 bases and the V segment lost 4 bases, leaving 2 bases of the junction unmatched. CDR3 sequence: CASSSTGGIYF. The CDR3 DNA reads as TGTGCCAGCAGCTCCACAGGGGGCATATATTTT.

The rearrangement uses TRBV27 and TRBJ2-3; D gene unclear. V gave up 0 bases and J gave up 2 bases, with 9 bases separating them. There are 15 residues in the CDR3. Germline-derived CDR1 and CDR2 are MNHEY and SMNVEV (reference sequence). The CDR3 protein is CASSLSSAFTDTQYF. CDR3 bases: TGTGCCAGCAGTTTATCGTCGGCTTTCACAGATACGCAGTATTTT.

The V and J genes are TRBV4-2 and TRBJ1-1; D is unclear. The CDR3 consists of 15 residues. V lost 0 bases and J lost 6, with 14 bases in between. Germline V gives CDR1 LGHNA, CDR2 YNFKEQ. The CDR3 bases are TGTGCCAGCAGCCAAGAGTTAACCCTTCGGGCTGAAGCTTTCTTT. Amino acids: CASSQELTLRAEAFF.

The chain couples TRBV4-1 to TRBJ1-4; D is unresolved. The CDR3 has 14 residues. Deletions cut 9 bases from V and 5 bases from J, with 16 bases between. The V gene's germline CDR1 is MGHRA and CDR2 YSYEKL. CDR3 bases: TGCGCCAGTGGACCCCGTCCCACCAATGAAAAACTGTTTTTT. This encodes CASGPRPTNEKLFF.

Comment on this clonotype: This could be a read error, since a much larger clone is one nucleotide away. Here the CDR3 reads CTSSELPAYEQYV. In nucleotides, the CDR3 is TGTACCAGCAGTGAACTTCCGGCCTACGAGCAGTACGTC. The chain carries TRBV6-1 and TRBJ2-7; no reliable D call. CDR3 length: 13 amino acids. The germline V gene has CDR1 MNHNS and CDR2 SASEGT.

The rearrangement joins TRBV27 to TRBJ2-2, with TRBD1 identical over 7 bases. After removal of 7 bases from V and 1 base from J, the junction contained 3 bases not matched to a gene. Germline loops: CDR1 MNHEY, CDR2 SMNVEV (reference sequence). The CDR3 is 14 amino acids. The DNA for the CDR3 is TGTGCCAGCACCGACAGGGTGAACACCGGGGAGCTGTTTTTT. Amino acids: CASTDRVNTGELFF.

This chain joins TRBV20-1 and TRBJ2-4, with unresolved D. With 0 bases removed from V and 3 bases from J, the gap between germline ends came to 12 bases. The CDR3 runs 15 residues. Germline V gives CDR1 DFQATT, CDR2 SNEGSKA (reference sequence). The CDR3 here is CSARERDKNKNIQYF. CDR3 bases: TGCAGTGCTAGAGAGAGAGACAAGAACAAAAACATTCAGTACTTC.

For the CDR3, the DNA is TGTGCCAGCAGTTCCCCAGGGGGCGCGGGCCAAGAGACCCAGTACTTC. Protein sequence: CASSSPGGAGQETQYF. The chain recombines TRBV28 with TRBJ2-5; TRBD1 aligns across 8 bases. Losses at the gene ends were 4 bases for V and 1 base for J; bases not matched to a gene: 8. CDR1 is MDHEN and CDR2 is SYDVKM in the germline V gene. The length of the CDR3 is 16 residues.

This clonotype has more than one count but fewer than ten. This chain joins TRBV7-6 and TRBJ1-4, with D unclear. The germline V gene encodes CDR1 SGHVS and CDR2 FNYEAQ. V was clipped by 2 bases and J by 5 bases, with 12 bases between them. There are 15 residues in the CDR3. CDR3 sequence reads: CASSLTVYANEKLFF. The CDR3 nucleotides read TGTGCCAGCAGCTTAACAGTGTATGCCAATGAAAAACTGTTTTTT.